Below, 13 T cell receptor beta chains from the same sample are listed, as sequenced in a study of cytomegalovirus exposure and HLA in healthy donors. The PCR had 60 Vbeta and 13 Jbeta primers. Sequenced by immunoSEQ multiplex PCR; TCRdb stores in-frame clones only, minus some. The sample carries 100,000 to 150,000 clones, 80% to 90% recorded once. Sequenced input: PBMCs. These receptors came from a woman aged 40 to 49 in good health and CMV-seropositive.

In this sample, this clone turned up once. The V gene is TRBV9, the J gene TRBJ2-7; 7 nucleotides match TRBD2. V dropped 6 bases and J dropped 1; count of bases not matched to a gene: 10. The CDR3 has 15 residues. Germline V gives CDR1 SGDLS, CDR2 YYNGEE. CDR3 protein: CASTPVGSGSYEQYF. In nucleotides, the CDR3 is TGTGCCAGCACCCCAGTTGGTAGCGGGTCCTACGAGCAGTACTTC.

This clone appeared a few times. This sequence joins TRBV15 and TRBJ2-5; D possibly corresponds to TRBD1 (6 bases). The CDR3 has 15 residues. V shed 8 bases and J shed 1 base, with 17 bases lying between them. Looked up from germline, CDR1 is LNHNV and CDR2 is YYDKDF (reference sequence). CDR3 residues: CATDKGTGLQETQYF. CDR3 coding DNA: TGTGCCACCGATAAAGGTACAGGGCTCCAAGAGACCCAGTACTTC.

This clone was picked up one time. This rearrangement joins TRBV9 to TRBJ2-7; 11 nucleotides agree with TRBD2. CDR1 and CDR2 from the germline V gene are SGDLS and YYNGEE. This CDR3 region has 16 residues. Trimming took 3 bases from V and 4 from J; bases not matched to a gene: 9. The CDR3 coding sequence is TGTGCCAGCAGCGCCAGCCCGGGACTAGCGGTTTACGAGCAGTACTTC. Residues: CASSASPGLAVYEQYF.

Written as DNA, the CDR3 is TGCGCCAGCAGCTTGGGTTCAGCGGGGAGGGATACGCAGTATTTT. Its protein is CASSLGSAGRDTQYF. The chain employs TRBV5-1 and TRBJ2-3; 7 nucleotides line up with TRBD2. This CDR3 comprises 15 residues. CDR1 is SGHRS, CDR2 YFSETQ, per germline. After removal of 0 bases from V and 6 bases from J, the junction contained 7 bases not matched to a gene.

The gene calls are TRBV5-8 and TRBJ2-2, with 8 bases fitting TRBD2. This CDR3 is built from 17 residues. Germline CDR1 SGHTS, CDR2 YDEGEE. V lost 2 bases to trimming and J lost 5 bases; unmatched junction nucleotides: 11. CDR3 residues: CASSFRISGSGTGELFF. Here the CDR3 DNA reads TGTGCCAGCAGCTTCCGCATAAGCGGGAGCGGTACCGGGGAGCTGTTTTTT.

V gene TRBV28 combines with J gene TRBJ1-1, with D possibly being TRBD1 (5 bases). The CDR3 is 13 amino acids. V lost 6 bases to trimming and J lost 1 base, with 9 bases between them. CDR1 MDHEN and CDR2 SYDVKM come from the germline V gene. The CDR3 spells CASSHQGNTEAFF. The CDR3 DNA reads as TGTGCCAGCAGCCATCAGGGGAACACTGAAGCTTTCTTT.

This clone was observed a handful of times. The V call is TRBV10-3, the J call TRBJ2-3; 12 bases are a match to TRBD1. There are 16 residues in the CDR3. With 10 bases clipped from V and 2 bases from J, the junction kept 10 bases outside the gene matches. Germline values: CDR1 ENHRY, CDR2 SYGVKD. The CDR3 protein is CATGPGQGAVTDTQYF. For the CDR3, the DNA is TGTGCCACCGGTCCGGGACAGGGGGCGGTCACAGATACGCAGTATTTT.

The gene calls are TRBV4-2 and TRBJ2-7; D may be TRBD1 (6 bases). Judging by the DNA end, TRBJ2-5 fits better; the J call may be wrong. CDR3 length: 15 amino acids. Germline V gives CDR1 LGHNA, CDR2 YNFKEQ. CDR3 in DNA: TGTGCCAGCAGCCAAGCCAGGGGTGGGATAGAGACCCAGTACTTC. This codes for CASSQARGGIETQYF.

The J gene is TRBJ1-2, the V gene TRBV4-2, with D perhaps matching TRBD1 (6 bases). CDR1 LGHNA and CDR2 YNFKEQ come from the germline V gene. The V end lost 2 bases, the J end lost 10 bases, and 14 bases lay between the germline ends. The CDR3 spans 13 residues. CDR3 protein: CASSQLDRPYYTF. In DNA form, the CDR3 reads TGTGCCAGCAGCCAATTGGACAGACCCTACTACACCTTC.

This clone has only one observation. The chain uses TRBV27 and TRBJ2-1; 10 bases map to TRBD2. CDR1 MNHEY and CDR2 SMNVEV come from the germline V gene (reference sequence). The V gene end was trimmed by 7 bases and the J gene end by 1 base; junction bases not matched to a gene: 16. The CDR3 runs 19 residues. The CDR3 sequence is CASTTIGLAGVPSYNEQFF. In DNA, the CDR3 is TGTGCCAGCACCACGATTGGGCTAGCGGGAGTTCCATCCTACAATGAGCAGTTCTTC.

The chain employs TRBV5-1 and TRBJ1-1, with D maybe TRBD1 (5 bases). V lost 0 bases, J lost 6 bases, and 30 bases lay in between. Germline CDR1 and CDR2: SGHRS and YFSETQ. CDR3 size: 20 residues. The CDR3 loop reads CASSLVRGKNVRGRIAEAFF. CDR3 in DNA: TGCGCCAGCAGCTTGGTAAGGGGAAAGAATGTACGAGGACGAATTGCTGAAGCTTTCTTT.

This chain uses TRBV10-3 with TRBJ1-5; D is perhaps TRBD1 (5 bases). The germline V and J ends were trimmed by 7 bases and 0 bases, with 7 bases remaining between them. CDR1 is ENHRY and CDR2 is SYGVKD in the germline V gene. There are 13 residues in the CDR3. The CDR3 reads CAITGDSNQPQHF. The CDR3 DNA reads as TGTGCCATCACGGGGGATAGCAATCAGCCCCAGCATTTT.

The chain combines TRBV9 with TRBJ2-3; 7 positions agree with TRBD2. V shed 2 bases, J shed 3 bases, and the junction held 6 bases outside the gene matches. The CDR3 is 15 residues long. CDR1 is SGDLS and CDR2 is YYNGEE in the germline V gene. The CDR3 coding sequence is TGTGCCAGCAGCGTGCAAGCGGGGAGGACAGATACGCAGTATTTT. Amino acids: CASSVQAGRTDTQYF. Using reference TRBV9 and TRBJ2-3 for the parts outside the CDR3, the full variable domain is DSGVTQTPKHLITATGQRVTLRCSPRSGDLSVYWYQQSLDQGLQFLIQYYNGEERAKGNILERFSAQQFPDLHSELNLSSLELGDSALYFCASSVQAGRTDTQYFGPGTRLTVL.